Following are 8 T cell receptor beta chains from one sample sequenced in a study of cytomegalovirus exposure and HLA in healthy donors. A multiplex PCR was run with 60 Vbeta primers and 13 Jbeta primers. Measured with immunoSEQ multiplex PCR; TCRdb has only the in-frame clones, and not every one. In the table there are about 140,000 clones, about 76% of which are singletons. The specimen was PBMCs. The receptor source for this set is a female donor in good health and CMV-seronegative.

The sample holds one count of this clone. The chain recombines TRBV6-5 with TRBJ2-2; a weak D match, TRBD2 (5 bases). Trimming shortened V by 6 bases and J by 1 base, and 9 bases separated the two germline ends. This CDR3 contains 14 residues. Germline V lookup: CDR1 MNHEY, CDR2 SVGAGI. The CDR3 sequence: CASSPGLNTGELFF. In DNA, the CDR3 is TGTGCCAGCAGCCCCGGACTGAACACCGGGGAGCTGTTTTTT.

V is TRBV27 and J is TRBJ2-1; 9 positions agree with TRBD1. The germline gives CDR1 MNHEY, CDR2 SMNVEV (reference sequence). The V gene end was trimmed by 5 bases and the J gene end by 7 bases; junction bases not matched to a gene: 6. This CDR3 spans 14 amino acids. Here the CDR3 DNA reads TGTGCCAGCAGTCTAGGGACAGGGAGGAATGAGCAGTTCTTC. Its translation is CASSLGTGRNEQFF.

The CDR3 is CASSPGQGGNTIYF. CDR3 DNA sequence: TGTGCCAGCTCACCGGGACAGGGAGGAAACACCATATATTTT. V and J are TRBV18 and TRBJ1-3; TRBD1 agrees at 9 bases. This CDR3 contains 14 residues. Germline CDR1 is KGHSH and CDR2 is LQKENI. Germline trimming cut 3 bases from V and 4 bases from J; bases unmatched to any gene: 1.

This sequence joins TRBV18 and TRBJ1-2; D unresolved. This CDR3 region has 15 residues. Germline V gives CDR1 KGHSH, CDR2 LQKENI. Trimming removed 3 bases from V and 6 bases from J, with 17 bases in between. CDR3 loop: CASSPFGDARDGYTF. The CDR3 bases are TGTGCCAGCTCACCGTTCGGGGATGCGCGCGATGGCTACACCTTC.

The chain couples TRBV15 to TRBJ2-1; 8 nucleotides line up with TRBD2. V was pared by 0 bases and J by 6 bases, with 7 bases of the junction left unmatched. The CDR3 contains 16 residues. Germline V gene sequence: CDR1 LNHNV, CDR2 YYDKDF (reference sequence). CDR3 protein: CATSRDLGLARNEQFF. DNA of the CDR3: TGTGCCACCAGCAGAGATCTAGGACTAGCCCGCAATGAGCAGTTCTTC.

The V call is TRBV7-9, the J call TRBJ1-4, with TRBD1 matching 10 bases. V lost 6 bases, J lost 7 bases, and 8 bases stayed unmatched. The CDR3 extends over 15 amino acids. In germline, CDR1 is SEHNR, CDR2 FQNEAQ (reference sequence). CDR3 sequence (DNA): TGTGCCAGCAGTTTGGACAGGGGGGAAAGTGAAAAACTGTTTTTT. This translates into CASSLDRGESEKLFF.

The chain uses TRBV15 and TRBJ1-1; D not certain. Germline CDR1 LNHNV, CDR2 YYDKDF (reference sequence). V gave up 1 base and J gave up 4 bases, with 10 bases separating them. The CDR3 totals 14 residues. The CDR3 spells CATSRVITGTEAFF. The CDR3 region has the DNA TGTGCCACCAGCAGAGTTATAACGGGCACTGAAGCTTTCTTT.

This chain uses TRBV18 with TRBJ2-3; 11 positions agree with TRBD1. V lost 2 bases, J lost 0 bases, and 1 base stayed unmatched. This CDR3 has 16 amino acids. The germline V gene has CDR1 KGHSH and CDR2 LQKENI. CDR3 in amino acids: CASSPGTGGSTDTQYF. CDR3 DNA sequence: TGTGCCAGCTCACCAGGGACAGGGGGTAGCACAGATACGCAGTATTTT.